The 28 T cell receptor beta chains below come from one sample, sequenced in a study of blood T cell repertoires in COVID-19. Profiling relied on immunoSEQ multiplex PCR, and the TCRdb table lists in-frame clones only, not all of them. The sample carries 100,000 or so clones, roughly 87% recorded once. Material: peripheral blood. The receptor set was obtained from a man aged 50-59 years with acute or convalescent COVID-19.

This clone was found a few times. The chain recombines TRBV7-9 with TRBJ2-7; D is uncertain. From germline, CDR1 is SEHNR and CDR2 FQNEAQ (reference sequence). V lost 5 bases and J 6 bases, leaving 17 bases between the germline ends. The CDR3 has 14 amino acids. CDR3 bases: TGTGCCAGCAGCCCGTACGCAGGTTTGAGCGAGCAGTACTTC. Protein: CASSPYAGLSEQYF.

CDR3 protein: CASSLDRGYEQYF. For the CDR3, the DNA is TGTGCCAGCAGCTTAGACAGGGGGTACGAGCAGTACTTC. The V call is TRBV11-2, the J call TRBJ2-7; 7 bases align to TRBD1. V gave up 0 bases and J gave up 4 bases; unmatched junction bases: 0. The germline V gene encodes CDR1 SGHAT and CDR2 FQNNGV. CDR3 length: 13 amino acids. Full variable domain (outside the CDR3, taken from reference TRBV11-2 and TRBJ2-7): EAGVAQSPRYKIIEKRQSVAFWCNPISGHATLYWYQQILGQGPKLLIQFQNNGVVDDSQLPKDRFSAERLKGVDSTLKIQPAKLEDSAVYLCASSLDRGYEQYFGPGTRLTVT.

The chain links TRBV7-9 to TRBJ2-7; D gene uncertain. The CDR3 covers 12 residues. Germline CDR1 is SEHNR and CDR2 is FQNEAQ (reference sequence). Trimming shortened V by 1 base and J by 2 bases, and 3 bases separated the two germline ends. As DNA, the CDR3 is TGTGCCAGCAGCTTAGACACCTACGAGCAGTACTTC. Residues: CASSLDTYEQYF.

The V call is TRBV4-1, the J call TRBJ2-7; 8 bases map to TRBD1. V lost 4 bases to trimming and J lost 3 bases; unmatched junction nucleotides: 8. Looked up from germline, CDR1 is MGHRA and CDR2 is YSYEKL. The CDR3 is 15 amino acids. The CDR3 reads CASSLTGTGDYEQYF. CDR3 DNA: TGCGCCAGCAGCCTTACCGGGACAGGCGACTACGAGCAGTACTTC.

Turning to this clone: This may be a read error, as it is one base from a much larger clone. Within the sample, other DNA sequences also encode this same CDR3. The chain is built from TRBV10-2 and TRBJ2-2, with D perhaps matching TRBD2 (5 bases). CDR3 length: 14 amino acids. Trimming removed 3 bases at V and 1 base at J, with 6 bases between. Germline CDR1 WSHSY, CDR2 SAAADI. In DNA, the CDR3 is TGCGCCAGCAGTGACGGAGGGAACACCGGGGAGCTGTTTTTT. Translating it yields CASSDGGNTGELFF.

The chain recombines TRBV3-1 (or the pseudogene TRBV3-2) with TRBJ1-6; TRBD1 aligns across 9 bases. Per the germline V gene, CDR1 is LGHDT and CDR2 is YNNKEL (reference sequence). The CDR3 loop spans 18 amino acids. V gave up 3 bases and J gave up 6 bases; unmatched junction bases: 12. The CDR3 spells CASSQESGTGLINSPLHF. In DNA, the CDR3 is TGTGCCAGCAGCCAGGAATCCGGGACAGGGTTGATTAATTCACCCCTCCACTTT.

The chain joins TRBV28 to TRBJ2-4, with D maybe TRBD1 (7 bases). V was shortened by 3 bases and J by 6 bases, with 21 bases between the two germline ends. The CDR3 length is 17 residues. CDR1 and CDR2 from the germline V gene are MDHEN and SYDVKM. CDR3 sequence (DNA): TGTGCCAGCAGTTTCCCAAGTCGACAGGGAGGTAGAAACATTCAGTACTTC. This encodes CASSFPSRQGGRNIQYF.

Only one count was recorded for this clone. This chain uses TRBV12-3 or TRBV12-4 with TRBJ1-3, with a tentative D call TRBD1 (6 bases). The CDR3 contains 13 residues. Trimming left V 6 bases short and J 2 bases short, with 8 bases between. Here the CDR3 reads CASRQGTGNTIYF. CDR3 DNA sequence: TGTGCCAGCAGACAGGGTACTGGAAACACCATATATTTT.

The chain employs TRBV5-1 and TRBJ2-7; D might be TRBD2 (5 bases). Germline V gene data show CDR1 as SGHRS and CDR2 as YFSETQ. This CDR3 spans 14 amino acids. Trimming stripped 8 bases from V and 2 bases from J, with 17 bases between. The CDR3 DNA reads as TGCGCCAGTACCAGCCCGGGAAAACCCTACGAGCAGTACTTC. Residues: CASTSPGKPYEQYF.

The chain joins TRBV27 to TRBJ2-2, with 9 bases aligning to TRBD2. Losses at the gene ends were 2 bases for V and 7 bases for J; bases not matched to a gene: 5. CDR1 and CDR2 from the germline V gene are MNHEY and SMNVEV (reference sequence). This CDR3 contains 15 residues. In DNA form, the CDR3 reads TGTGCCAGCAGTTTAAGCGGGAGGCCCGGCGGGGAGCTGTTTTTT. Amino acids: CASSLSGRPGGELFF.

V usage is TRBV11-2 and J usage is TRBJ2-7, with TRBD2 identical over 9 bases. CDR1 and CDR2 (germline): SGHAT, FQNNGV. The CDR3 consists of 14 residues. Trimming at V came to 7 bases and at J to 2 bases, leaving 6 bases not matched to a gene. This CDR3 is CASKGLAGTYEQYF. In nucleotides, the CDR3 is TGTGCCAGCAAAGGGCTAGCGGGGACCTACGAGCAGTACTTC.

The rearrangement links TRBV7-9 to TRBJ1-1; no clear D gene. V lost 3 bases, J lost 8 bases, and 16 bases lay in between. CDR3 size: 14 residues. Germline V lookup: CDR1 SEHNR, CDR2 FQNEAQ (reference sequence). CDR3 loop: CASSFERRTGEAFF. In nucleotides, the CDR3 is TGTGCCAGCAGCTTCGAGCGTAGAACCGGGGAAGCTTTCTTT.

This chain connects TRBV7-3 to TRBJ2-1, with a weak D call TRBD2 (5 bases). Trimming pared 2 bases from V and 6 bases from J, leaving 11 bases between. Germline V gene data show CDR1 as SGHTA and CDR2 as FQGTGA. The CDR3 loop spans 14 amino acids. Here the CDR3 reads CASSLGGNFNEQFF. CDR3 in DNA: TGTGCCAGCAGCTTAGGAGGCAATTTCAATGAGCAGTTCTTC. Using reference TRBV7-3 and TRBJ2-1 for the parts outside the CDR3, the full variable domain is GAGVSQTPSNKVTEKGKYVELRCDPISGHTALYWYRQSLGQGPEFLIYFQGTGAADDSGLPNDRFFAVRPEGSVSTLKIQRTERGDSAVYLCASSLGGNFNEQFFGPGTRLTVL.

The V call is TRBV5-1, the J call TRBJ2-2, with TRBD2 matching over 10 bases. The CDR3 contains 15 residues. V dropped 2 bases and J dropped 6; count of bases not matched to a gene: 4. CDR1 and CDR2 (germline): SGHRS, YFSETQ. The CDR3, as DNA: TGCGCCAGCAGCTTTCTAGCGGGAGTATCCGGGGAGCTGTTTTTT. Translation: CASSFLAGVSGELFF.

The chain employs TRBV4-2 and TRBJ2-6; D gene uncertain. The CDR3 has 16 amino acids. Trimming cost V 0 bases and J 0 bases, with 6 bases left between them. Germline V gives CDR1 LGHNA, CDR2 YNFKEQ. The CDR3 DNA follows: TGTGCCAGCAGCCAAGATATAAACTCTGGGGCCAACGTCCTGACTTTC. This encodes CASSQDINSGANVLTF.

The V call is TRBV5-1, the J call TRBJ1-2; maybe TRBD1 (6 bases). Trimming took off 0 bases at V and 7 bases at J, with 16 bases between the two ends. The CDR3 runs to 15 residues. Germline V gene lookup returns CDR1 SGHRS and CDR2 YFSETQ. CDR3 loop: CASSLGLNRVAGYTF. The CDR3 DNA reads as TGCGCCAGCAGCTTGGGGTTGAACAGGGTGGCTGGCTACACCTTC.

This clone was recorded a few times. This chain joins TRBV5-8 and TRBJ1-4; 8 nucleotides align to TRBD1. This CDR3 is built from 16 residues. Germline-derived CDR1 and CDR2 are SGHTS and YDEGEE. V lost 0 bases to trimming and J lost 7 bases; unmatched junction nucleotides: 8. CDR3 nucleotide sequence: TGTGCCAGCAGCTTGGGAAGGACAGGGCGGTTTGAAAAACTGTTTTTT. It specifies CASSLGRTGRFEKLFF. The whole variable domain, filled in from reference TRBV5-8 and TRBJ1-4, reads EAGVTQSPTHLIKTRGQQATLRCSPISGHTSVYWYQQALGLGLQFLLWYDEGEERNRGNFPPRFSGRQFPNYSSELNVNALELEDSALYLCASSLGRTGRFEKLFFGSGTQLSVL.

The chain couples TRBV28 to TRBJ1-6; 8 bases are a match to TRBD1. The CDR3 runs to 18 residues. Germline CDR1 MDHEN, CDR2 SYDVKM. The ends lost 6 bases at V and 0 bases at J; junction bases unmatched: 10. The CDR3 DNA sequence: TGTGCCAGCAGATACGGGACAGGCACAAGCTCCTATAATTCACCCCTCCACTTT. Amino acids: CASRYGTGTSSYNSPLHF.

The chain couples TRBV29-1 to TRBJ1-2; tentatively, D is TRBD1 (6 bases). The ends were cut back, 1 base at V and 4 bases at J, with 13 bases in the middle. Germline CDR1 is SQVTM and CDR2 is ANQGSEA. The CDR3 contains 14 residues. Here the CDR3 reads CSVEGQGRAYGYTF. CDR3 nucleotide sequence: TGCAGCGTTGAAGGCCAGGGGAGGGCCTATGGCTACACCTTC. The full variable domain, rest sourced from reference TRBV29-1 and TRBJ1-2, is SAVISQKPSRDICQRGTSLTIQCQVDSQVTMMFWYRQQPGQSLTLIATANQGSEATYESGFVIDKFPISRPNLTFSTLTVSNMSPEDSSIYLCSVEGQGRAYGYTFGSGTRLTVV.

CDR3 coding DNA: TGTGCCAGCAGCTTGATTGGAGGGGCCGACAATGAGCAGTTCTTC. Translating it yields CASSLIGGADNEQFF. J is TRBJ2-1 and V is TRBV7-3, with a weak D call TRBD2 (6 bases). The V gene's germline CDR1 is SGHTA and CDR2 FQGTGA. The V and J ends lost 3 bases and 5 bases respectively, with 14 bases between them. The length of the CDR3 is 15 residues.

This chain uses TRBV5-8 with TRBJ1-6; D call uncertain. The length of the CDR3 is 13 residues. The germline V gene has CDR1 SGHTS and CDR2 YDEGEE. V was pared by 1 base and J by 5 bases, with 4 bases between. As DNA, the CDR3 is TGTGCCAGCAGCTTGTCAGATAATTCACCCCTCCACTTT. It encodes CASSLSDNSPLHF. The variable domain in full, completed from reference TRBV5-8 and TRBJ1-6, reads EAGVTQSPTHLIKTRGQQATLRCSPISGHTSVYWYQQALGLGLQFLLWYDEGEERNRGNFPPRFSGRQFPNYSSELNVNALELEDSALYLCASSLSDNSPLHFGNGTRLTVT.

This chain uses TRBV11-2 with TRBJ1-2; D may be TRBD1 (6 bases). Germline CDR1 is SGHAT and CDR2 is FQNNGV. V shed 1 base and J shed 4 bases, with 10 bases lying between them. CDR3 size: 14 residues. The CDR3 region is CASSLVGDTYGYTF. The DNA for the CDR3 is TGTGCCAGCAGCTTAGTTGGGGACACCTATGGCTACACCTTC. The full variable domain, with the rest looked up from reference TRBV11-2 and TRBJ1-2, is EAGVAQSPRYKIIEKRQSVAFWCNPISGHATLYWYQQILGQGPKLLIQFQNNGVVDDSQLPKDRFSAERLKGVDSTLKIQPAKLEDSAVYLCASSLVGDTYGYTFGSGTRLTVV.

This chain uses TRBV12-5 with TRBJ1-5, with 8 nucleotides matching TRBD1. CDR1 and CDR2 from the germline V gene are LGHNT and FRNRAP. Trimming took 5 bases from V and 4 from J; bases not matched to a gene: 7. The CDR3 is made up of 15 amino acids. The CDR3 DNA is TGTGCTAGTGGTACGCAGGGGGCTTTAAATCAGCCCCAGCATTTT. As protein: CASGTQGALNQPQHF.

The chain links TRBV6-1 to TRBJ1-1; maybe TRBD1 (5 bases). The V end lost 2 bases, the J end lost 3 bases, and 10 bases lay between the germline ends. Germline values: CDR1 MNHNS, CDR2 SASEGT. CDR3 size: 14 residues. The CDR3 protein is CASSEIQGDTEAFF. CDR3 bases: TGTGCCAGCAGTGAAATCCAAGGGGACACTGAAGCTTTCTTT.

The V gene is TRBV7-3, the J gene TRBJ2-5; 8 bases fit TRBD1. V shed 3 bases, J shed 10 bases, and the junction held 7 bases outside the gene matches. Germline-derived CDR1 and CDR2 are SGHTA and FQGTGA. The CDR3 consists of 13 residues. The CDR3 region is CASSFYPTGDQYF. In DNA, the CDR3 is TGTGCCAGCAGCTTCTACCCGACAGGGGACCAGTACTTC.

This chain uses TRBV7-9 with TRBJ1-3; TRBD1 agrees at 7 bases. The CDR3 covers 14 residues. The germline gives CDR1 SEHNR, CDR2 FQNEAQ (reference sequence). The junction had 4 bases not matched to a gene; V was cut back by 5 bases and J by 3 bases. CDR3 bases: TGTGCCAGCAGCGGATGGGACAGTGGAAACACCATATATTTT. It codes for CASSGWDSGNTIYF.

This sequence joins TRBV9 and TRBJ2-7, with a weak D call TRBD2 (5 bases). The CDR3 spans 15 residues. Trimming took 0 bases from V and 4 from J, leaving 14 bases between them. Germline lookup yields CDR1 SGDLS and CDR2 YYNGEE. The CDR3 loop reads CASSVGETGIYEQYF. The CDR3 DNA follows: TGTGCCAGCAGCGTAGGAGAAACGGGGATTTACGAGCAGTACTTC. The whole variable domain, remainder taken from reference TRBV9 and TRBJ2-7, is DSGVTQTPKHLITATGQRVTLRCSPRSGDLSVYWYQQSLDQGLQFLIQYYNGEERAKGNILERFSAQQFPDLHSELNLSSLELGDSALYFCASSVGETGIYEQYFGPGTRLTVT.

CDR3 in DNA: TGTGCCAGCAGTTTACGTCAGGGAACTAACTATGGCTACACCTTC. Translated, it gives CASSLRQGTNYGYTF. The chain couples TRBV27 to TRBJ1-2; maybe TRBD1 (5 bases). Trimming removed 2 bases at V and 0 bases at J, with 10 bases between. Germline V gene data show CDR1 as MNHEY and CDR2 as SMNVEV (reference sequence). This CDR3 region has 15 residues.